The 17 T cell receptor beta chains below all came from one sample that was sequenced in a study of cytomegalovirus exposure and HLA in healthy donors. It was with 60 Vbeta and 13 Jbeta primers that the PCR ran. Clones were sequenced by immunoSEQ multiplex PCR, and TCRdb holds only the in-frame ones, with some missing. Of about 190,000 clones listed, roughly 73% are singletons. Sequencing used PBMCs. These TCRs come from a woman aged 25 to 39 in good health and CMV-seronegative.

This rearrangement joins TRBV5-8 to TRBJ2-1, with 11 bases lining up with TRBD2. Germline assignment: CDR1 SGHTS and CDR2 YDEGEE. The V gene end was trimmed by 3 bases and the J gene end by 5 bases; junction bases not matched to a gene: 7. The CDR3 has 16 amino acids. The CDR3 DNA follows: TGTGCCAGCAGCTGGGGACTAGCGGCTATGGACAATGAGCAGTTCTTC. It specifies CASSWGLAAMDNEQFF.

Concerning this clone itself: The identical CDR3 is also encoded by other nucleotide sequences in the sample. This rearrangement joins TRBV6-6 to TRBJ2-3; 7 bases match TRBD1. Germline trimming cut 6 bases from V and 2 bases from J; bases unmatched to any gene: 5. The CDR3 extends over 14 amino acids. In germline, CDR1 is MNHNY, CDR2 SVGAGI (reference sequence). CDR3 region: CASRGDRDTDTQYF. CDR3 bases: TGTGCCAGCAGGGGAGACAGGGACACAGATACGCAGTATTTT.

This clone occurred once. The chain carries TRBV6-5 and TRBJ2-2; D is ambiguous. Trimming took off 5 bases at V and 3 bases at J, with 10 bases between the two ends. Germline V gene data show CDR1 as MNHEY and CDR2 as SVGAGI. The CDR3 is made up of 14 amino acids. This CDR3 reads CASSPRTDTGELFF. The CDR3 DNA reads TGTGCCAGCAGTCCCCGTACAGACACCGGGGAGCTGTTTTTT.

The chain carries TRBV5-4 and TRBJ1-1, with TRBD1 as a possible D gene (5 bases). Germline V lookup: CDR1 SGHNT, CDR2 YYREEE (reference sequence). CDR3 length equals 14 residues. The V and J ends lost 4 bases and 6 bases respectively, with 16 bases between them. The CDR3 protein is CASSPDTPSPEAFF. The CDR3 region has the DNA TGTGCCAGCAGCCCGGACACCCCGAGCCCTGAAGCTTTCTTT.

The chain joins TRBV7-3 to TRBJ1-1; TRBD1 is a possible D gene (6 bases). The CDR3 runs to 17 residues. Germline-derived CDR1 and CDR2 are SGHTA and FQGTGA. Trimming left V 2 bases short and J 4 bases short, with 20 bases between. The DNA for the CDR3 is TGTGCCAGCAGCTTACAAAACCCAGGGGTAGGTTTCACTGAAGCTTTCTTT. This translates into CASSLQNPGVGFTEAFF.

The genes are TRBV5-1 and TRBJ1-1; D remains ambiguous. CDR1 SGHRS and CDR2 YFSETQ come from the germline V gene. This CDR3 is 15 amino acids long. V lost 0 bases and J 3 bases, leaving 12 bases between the germline ends. The CDR3 reads CASSLVAGQDTEAFF. CDR3 nucleotide sequence: TGCGCCAGCAGCTTGGTAGCGGGTCAGGACACTGAAGCTTTCTTT.

The V gene is TRBV2, the J gene TRBJ2-1; D remains unclear. CDR3 length: 14 amino acids. Trimming shortened V by 6 bases and J by 3 bases, and 12 bases separated the two germline ends. Germline loops: CDR1 SNHLY, CDR2 FYNNEI. The CDR3 loop reads CASSPQVLYNEQFF. CDR3 nucleotide sequence: TGTGCCAGCAGCCCCCAGGTTCTCTACAATGAGCAGTTCTTC. The variable domain in full, completed from reference TRBV2 and TRBJ2-1, reads EPEVTQTPSHQVTQMGQEVILRCVPISNHLYFYWYRQILGQKVEFLVSFYNNEISEKSEIFDDQFSVERPDGSNFTLKIRSTKLEDSAMYFCASSPQVLYNEQFFGPGTRLTVL.

The sample holds one count of this clone. The chain recombines TRBV10-3 with TRBJ2-7; TRBD2 agrees at 10 bases. The ends lost 2 bases at V and 2 bases at J; junction bases unmatched: 3. The CDR3 is 15 residues long. Germline values: CDR1 ENHRY, CDR2 SYGVKD. The CDR3, as DNA: TGTGCCATCAGTGAGGGCAGCGGGAGGGCCTACGAGCAGTACTTC. This codes for CAISEGSGRAYEQYF.

Note on this clone: The identical CDR3 is also encoded by other nucleotide sequences in the sample. The chain carries TRBV5-1 and TRBJ2-7, with 9 bases lining up with TRBD2. There are 14 residues in the CDR3. CDR1 is SGHRS and CDR2 is YFSETQ in the germline V gene. V shed 4 bases, J shed 0 bases, and the junction held 2 bases outside the gene matches. This chain's CDR3 is CASSLAGSSYEQYF. The CDR3 DNA is TGCGCCAGCAGCCTAGCGGGGAGCTCCTACGAGCAGTACTTC. Variable domain in full (rest from reference TRBV5-1 and TRBJ2-7): KAGVTQTPRYLIKTRGQQVTLSCSPISGHRSVSWYQQTPGQGLQFLFEYFSETQRNKGNFPGRFSGRQFSNSRSEMNVSTLELGDSALYLCASSLAGSSYEQYFGPGTRLTVT.

This clone was seen only once. This chain uses TRBV10-3 with TRBJ2-5, with 7 bases fitting TRBD1. After removal of 8 bases from V and 5 bases from J, the junction contained 8 bases not matched to a gene. The CDR3 covers 13 residues. The V gene's germline CDR1 is ENHRY and CDR2 SYGVKD. In nucleotides, the CDR3 is TGTGCCATCGCCGACAGGGTAATGGAGACCCAGTACTTC. This gives the protein CAIADRVMETQYF.

CDR3 region: CASSPLRGGRNEQFF. CDR3 DNA: TGTGCCAGCAGCCCTTTACGGGGGGGCCGGAATGAGCAGTTCTTC. The rearrangement joins TRBV2 to TRBJ2-1; 8 bases match TRBD2. This CDR3 is 15 amino acids long. The germline V gene encodes CDR1 SNHLY and CDR2 FYNNEI. The J segment lost 7 bases and the V segment lost 6 bases, leaving 11 bases of the junction unmatched.

This clone is a singleton in its sample. The V gene is TRBV27, the J gene TRBJ2-1; 8 positions agree with TRBD2. Germline V gene data show CDR1 as MNHEY and CDR2 as SMNVEV (reference sequence). J gave up 10 bases and V 5 bases, and 16 bases lay outside the gene matches. The CDR3 covers 16 residues. Here the CDR3 reads CASSESGTRRGMEQFF. CDR3 coding DNA: TGTGCCAGCAGTGAGTCCGGGACTAGGCGTGGAATGGAGCAGTTCTTC.

The table lists this clone with a few counts. The rearrangement links TRBV19 to TRBJ2-5; a weak D match, TRBD1 (6 bases). Trimming stripped 2 bases from V and 5 bases from J, with 15 bases between. The CDR3 covers 15 residues. Per germline, CDR1 LNHDA and CDR2 SQIVND (reference sequence). The CDR3 region is CASSIRGGGGETQYF. In DNA form, the CDR3 reads TGTGCCAGTAGTATAAGAGGGGGTGGTGGGGAGACCCAGTACTTC.

The CDR3 region has the DNA TGCGCCAGCAGCCAAGGACTAGCGGGAATCGCCGGGGAGCTGTTTTTT. This gives the protein CASSQGLAGIAGELFF. The rearrangement joins TRBV4-3 to TRBJ2-2; 11 bases are a match to TRBD2. CDR1 and CDR2 (germline): LGHNA, YSLEER. This CDR3 comprises 16 residues. V trimming: 1 base; J trimming: 6 bases; junction bases outside the gene matches: 4.

This clone appeared a few times. The gene calls are TRBV7-6 and TRBJ2-2; TRBD2 aligns across 10 bases. CDR1 and CDR2 (germline): SGHVS, FNYEAQ. The CDR3 is made up of 16 amino acids. After removal of 5 bases from V and 3 bases from J, the junction contained 6 bases not matched to a gene. The CDR3 region has the DNA TGTGCCAGCAGCCTCATAGCGGGAGGTGACACCGGGGAGCTGTTTTTT. Residues: CASSLIAGGDTGELFF.

This rearrangement joins TRBV10-3 to TRBJ2-7, with 13 positions matching TRBD2. The CDR3 contains 17 residues. J gave up 6 bases and V 3 bases, and 11 bases lay outside the gene matches. CDR1 and CDR2 from the germline V gene are ENHRY and SYGVKD. The CDR3 reads CAISDGTSGTQGSEQYF. The CDR3 nucleotides are TGTGCCATCAGTGATGGGACTAGCGGGACCCAAGGGAGCGAGCAGTACTTC.

A single count supports this clone. The V call is TRBV12-5, the J call TRBJ1-1; D is uncertain. Germline CDR1 LGHNT, CDR2 FRNRAP. The V end was cut by 3 bases, the J end by 8 bases, with 10 bases between. The CDR3 runs to 12 residues. As DNA, the CDR3 is TGTGCTAGTGGTTTTCGCCCGGGGGAAGCTTTCTTT. Translating it yields CASGFRPGEAFF.